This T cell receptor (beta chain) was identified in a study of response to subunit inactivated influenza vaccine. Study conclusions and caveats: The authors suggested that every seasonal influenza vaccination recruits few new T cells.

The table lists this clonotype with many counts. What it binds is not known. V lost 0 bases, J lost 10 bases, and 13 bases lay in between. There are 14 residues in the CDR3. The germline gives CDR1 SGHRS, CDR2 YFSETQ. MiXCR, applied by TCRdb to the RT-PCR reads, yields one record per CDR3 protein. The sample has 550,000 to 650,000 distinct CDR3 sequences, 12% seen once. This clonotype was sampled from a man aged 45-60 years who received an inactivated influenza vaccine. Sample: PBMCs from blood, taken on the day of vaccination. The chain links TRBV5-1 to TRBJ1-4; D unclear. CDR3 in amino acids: CASSLDPRGGKLFF. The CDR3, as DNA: TGCGCCAGCAGCTTGGATCCACGAGGAGGAAAACTGTTTTTT.